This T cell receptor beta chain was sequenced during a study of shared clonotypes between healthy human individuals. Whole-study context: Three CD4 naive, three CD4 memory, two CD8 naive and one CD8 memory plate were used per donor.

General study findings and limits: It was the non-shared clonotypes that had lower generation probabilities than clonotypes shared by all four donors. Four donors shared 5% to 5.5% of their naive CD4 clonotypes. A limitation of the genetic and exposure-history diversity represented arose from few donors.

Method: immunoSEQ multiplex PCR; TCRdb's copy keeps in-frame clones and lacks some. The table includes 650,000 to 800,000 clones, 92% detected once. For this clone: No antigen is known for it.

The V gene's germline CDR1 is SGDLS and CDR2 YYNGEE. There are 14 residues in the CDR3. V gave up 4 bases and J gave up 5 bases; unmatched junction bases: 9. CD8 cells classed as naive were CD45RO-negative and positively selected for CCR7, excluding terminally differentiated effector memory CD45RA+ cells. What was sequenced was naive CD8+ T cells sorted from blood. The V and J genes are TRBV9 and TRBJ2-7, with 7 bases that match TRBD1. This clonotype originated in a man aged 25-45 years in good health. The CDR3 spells CASSLQGFLDEQYF. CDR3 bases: TGTGCCAGCAGCTTACAGGGGTTTTTGGACGAGCAGTACTTC.